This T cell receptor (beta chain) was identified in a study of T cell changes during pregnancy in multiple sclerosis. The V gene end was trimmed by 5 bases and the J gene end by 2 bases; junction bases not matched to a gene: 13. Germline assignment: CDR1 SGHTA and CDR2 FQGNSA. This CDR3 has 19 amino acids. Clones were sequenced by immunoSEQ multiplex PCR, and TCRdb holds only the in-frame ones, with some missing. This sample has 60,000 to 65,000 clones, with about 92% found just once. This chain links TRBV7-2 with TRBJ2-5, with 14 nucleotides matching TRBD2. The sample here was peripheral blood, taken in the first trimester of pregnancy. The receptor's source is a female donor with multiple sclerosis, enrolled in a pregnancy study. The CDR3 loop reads CASSASGTSGSSPQETQYF. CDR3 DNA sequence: TGTGCCAGCAGCGCATCCGGGACTAGCGGGAGTTCCCCGCAAGAGACCCAGTACTTC.